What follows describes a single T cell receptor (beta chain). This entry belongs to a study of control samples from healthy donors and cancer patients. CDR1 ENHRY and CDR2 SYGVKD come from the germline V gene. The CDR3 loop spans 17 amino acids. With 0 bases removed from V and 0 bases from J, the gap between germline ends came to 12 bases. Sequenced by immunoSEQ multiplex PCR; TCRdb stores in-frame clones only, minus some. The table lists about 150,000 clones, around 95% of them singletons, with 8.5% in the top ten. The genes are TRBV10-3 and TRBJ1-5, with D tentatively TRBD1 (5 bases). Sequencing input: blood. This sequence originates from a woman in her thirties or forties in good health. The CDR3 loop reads CAISESDSRYSNQPQHF. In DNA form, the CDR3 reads TGTGCCATCAGTGAGTCCGACAGTCGATATAGCAATCAGCCCCAGCATTTT.